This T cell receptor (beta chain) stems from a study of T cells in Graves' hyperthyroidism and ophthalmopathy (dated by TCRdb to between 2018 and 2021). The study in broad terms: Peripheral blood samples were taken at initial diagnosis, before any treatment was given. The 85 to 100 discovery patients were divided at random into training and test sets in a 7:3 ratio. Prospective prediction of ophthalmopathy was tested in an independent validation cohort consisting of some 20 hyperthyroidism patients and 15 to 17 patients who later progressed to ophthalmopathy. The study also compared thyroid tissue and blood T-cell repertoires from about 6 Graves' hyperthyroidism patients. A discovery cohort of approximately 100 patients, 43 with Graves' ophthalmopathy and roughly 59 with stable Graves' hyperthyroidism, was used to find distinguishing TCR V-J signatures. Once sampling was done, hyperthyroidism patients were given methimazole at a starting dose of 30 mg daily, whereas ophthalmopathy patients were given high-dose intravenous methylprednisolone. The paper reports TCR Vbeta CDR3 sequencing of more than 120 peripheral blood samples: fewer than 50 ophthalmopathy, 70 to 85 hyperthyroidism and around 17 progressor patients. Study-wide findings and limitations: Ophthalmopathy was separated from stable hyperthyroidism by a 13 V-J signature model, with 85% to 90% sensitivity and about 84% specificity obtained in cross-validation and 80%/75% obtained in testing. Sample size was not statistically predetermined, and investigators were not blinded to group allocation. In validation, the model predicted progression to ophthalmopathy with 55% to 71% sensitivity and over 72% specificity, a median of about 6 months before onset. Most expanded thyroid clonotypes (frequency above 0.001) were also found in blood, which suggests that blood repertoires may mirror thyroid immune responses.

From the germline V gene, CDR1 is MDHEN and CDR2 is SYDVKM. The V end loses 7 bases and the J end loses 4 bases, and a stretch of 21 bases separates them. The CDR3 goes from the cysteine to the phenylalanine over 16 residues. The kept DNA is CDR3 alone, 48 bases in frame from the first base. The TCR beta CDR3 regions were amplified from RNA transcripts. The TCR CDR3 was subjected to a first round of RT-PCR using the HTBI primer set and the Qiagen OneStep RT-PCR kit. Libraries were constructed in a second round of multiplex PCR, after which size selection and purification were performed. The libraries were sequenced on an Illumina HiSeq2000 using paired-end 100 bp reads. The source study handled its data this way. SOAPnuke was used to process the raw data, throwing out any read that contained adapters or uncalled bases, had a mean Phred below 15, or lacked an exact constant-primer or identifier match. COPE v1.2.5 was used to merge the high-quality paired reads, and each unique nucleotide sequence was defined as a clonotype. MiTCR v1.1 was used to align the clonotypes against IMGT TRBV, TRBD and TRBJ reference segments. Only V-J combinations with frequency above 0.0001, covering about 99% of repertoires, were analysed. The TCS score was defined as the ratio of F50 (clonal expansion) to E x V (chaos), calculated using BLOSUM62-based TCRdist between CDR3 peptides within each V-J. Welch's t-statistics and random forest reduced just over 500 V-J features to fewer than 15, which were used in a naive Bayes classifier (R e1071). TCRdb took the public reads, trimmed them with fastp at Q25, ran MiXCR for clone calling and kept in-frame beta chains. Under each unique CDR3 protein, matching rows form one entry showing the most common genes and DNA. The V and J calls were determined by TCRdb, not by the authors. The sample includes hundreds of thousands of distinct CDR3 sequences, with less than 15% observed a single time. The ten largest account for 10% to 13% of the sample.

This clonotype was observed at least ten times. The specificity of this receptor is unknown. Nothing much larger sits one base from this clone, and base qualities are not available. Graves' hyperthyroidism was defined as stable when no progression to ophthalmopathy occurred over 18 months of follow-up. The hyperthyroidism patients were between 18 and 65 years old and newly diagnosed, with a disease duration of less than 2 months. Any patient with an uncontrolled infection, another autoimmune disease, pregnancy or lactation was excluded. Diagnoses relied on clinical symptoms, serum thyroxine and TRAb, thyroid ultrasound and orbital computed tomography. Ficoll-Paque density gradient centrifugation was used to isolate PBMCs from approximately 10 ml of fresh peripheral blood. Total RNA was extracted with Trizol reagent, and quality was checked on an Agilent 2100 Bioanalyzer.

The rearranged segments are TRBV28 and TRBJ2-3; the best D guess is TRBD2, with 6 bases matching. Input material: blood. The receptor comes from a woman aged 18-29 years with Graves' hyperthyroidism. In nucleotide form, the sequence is TGTGCCAGCACCCGGGAGCCTCGGGGTGCGGCAGATACGCAGTATTTT. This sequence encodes CASTREPRGAADTQYF.